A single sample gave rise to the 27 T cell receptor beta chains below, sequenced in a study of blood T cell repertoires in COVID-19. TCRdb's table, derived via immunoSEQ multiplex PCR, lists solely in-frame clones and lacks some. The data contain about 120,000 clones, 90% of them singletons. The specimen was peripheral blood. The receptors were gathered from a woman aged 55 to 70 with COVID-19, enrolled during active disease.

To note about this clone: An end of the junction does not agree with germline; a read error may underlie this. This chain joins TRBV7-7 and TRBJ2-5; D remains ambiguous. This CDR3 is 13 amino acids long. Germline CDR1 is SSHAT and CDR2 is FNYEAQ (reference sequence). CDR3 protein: CASSFALRGTQYF. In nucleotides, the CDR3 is TGTGCTAGCAGCTTTGCACTCCGAGGGACCCAGTACTTC.

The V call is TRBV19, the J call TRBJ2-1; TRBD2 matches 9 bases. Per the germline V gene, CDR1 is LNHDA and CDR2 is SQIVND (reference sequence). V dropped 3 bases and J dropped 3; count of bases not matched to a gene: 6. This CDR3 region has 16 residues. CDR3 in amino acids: CASSIHSGGRYNEQFF. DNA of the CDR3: TGTGCCAGTAGTATCCATAGCGGGGGCCGCTACAATGAGCAGTTCTTC.

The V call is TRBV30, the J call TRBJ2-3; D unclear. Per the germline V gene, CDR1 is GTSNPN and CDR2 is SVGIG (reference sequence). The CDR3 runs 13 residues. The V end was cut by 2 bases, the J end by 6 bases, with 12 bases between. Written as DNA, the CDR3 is TGTGCCTGGAGTTATTCCCTCGAGGATACGCAGTATTTT. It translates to CAWSYSLEDTQYF.

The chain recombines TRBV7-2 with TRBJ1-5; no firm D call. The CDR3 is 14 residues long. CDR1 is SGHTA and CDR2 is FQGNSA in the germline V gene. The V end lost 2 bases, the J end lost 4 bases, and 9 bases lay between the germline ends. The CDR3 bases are TGTGCCAGCAGCTTATCTCCGAGAAATCAGCCCCAGCATTTT. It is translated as CASSLSPRNQPQHF.

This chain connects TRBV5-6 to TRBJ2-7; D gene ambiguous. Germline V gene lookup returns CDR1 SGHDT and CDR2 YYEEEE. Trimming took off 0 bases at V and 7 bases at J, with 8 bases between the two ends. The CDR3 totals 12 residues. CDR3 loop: CASSLVVGEQYF. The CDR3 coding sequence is TGTGCCAGCAGCTTGGTGGTCGGGGAGCAGTACTTC.

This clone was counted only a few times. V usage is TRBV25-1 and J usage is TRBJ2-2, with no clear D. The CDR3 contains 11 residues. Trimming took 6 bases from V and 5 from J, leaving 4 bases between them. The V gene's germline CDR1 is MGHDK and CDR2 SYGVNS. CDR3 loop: CASRQTGELFF. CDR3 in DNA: TGTGCCAGCAGACAGACCGGGGAGCTGTTTTTT.

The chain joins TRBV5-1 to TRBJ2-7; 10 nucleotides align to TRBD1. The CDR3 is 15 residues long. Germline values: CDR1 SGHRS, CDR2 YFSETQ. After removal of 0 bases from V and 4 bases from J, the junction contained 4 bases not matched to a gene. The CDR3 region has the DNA TGCGCCAGCAGCTTGGGACAGGGGGCCTCGTACGAGCAGTACTTC. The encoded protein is CASSLGQGASYEQYF.

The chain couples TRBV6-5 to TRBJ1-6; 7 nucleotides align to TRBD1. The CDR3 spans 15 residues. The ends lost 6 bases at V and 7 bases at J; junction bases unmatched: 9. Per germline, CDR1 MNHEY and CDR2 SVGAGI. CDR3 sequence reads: CASRPNRGGNSPLHF. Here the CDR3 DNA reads TGTGCCAGCAGACCAAACAGGGGTGGCAATTCACCCCTCCACTTT.

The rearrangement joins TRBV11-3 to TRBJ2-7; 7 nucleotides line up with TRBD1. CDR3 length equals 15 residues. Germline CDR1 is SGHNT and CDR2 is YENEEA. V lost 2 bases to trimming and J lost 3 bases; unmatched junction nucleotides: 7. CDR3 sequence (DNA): TGTGCCAGCAGCTTAAATAGTGGGACAGACTACGAGCAGTACTTC. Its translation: CASSLNSGTDYEQYF. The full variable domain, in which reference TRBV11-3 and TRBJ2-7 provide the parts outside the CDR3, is EAGVVQSPRYKIIEKKQPVAFWCNPISGHNTLYWYLQNLGQGPELLIRYENEEAVDDSQLPKDRFSAERLKGVDSTLKIQPAELGDSAVYLCASSLNSGTDYEQYFGPGTRLTVT.

The CDR3 DNA reads as TGTGCCAGCAGCCGCTCCGGGACTAGCGGGGGGTCCTACGAGCAGTACTTC. Protein product: CASSRSGTSGGSYEQYF. V gene TRBV3-1 (or the pseudogene TRBV3-2) combines with J gene TRBJ2-7; 15 bases agree with TRBD2. J was trimmed by 1 base and V by 4 bases; bases with no gene match: 5. This CDR3 has 17 amino acids. The germline gives CDR1 LGHDT, CDR2 YNNKEL (reference sequence).

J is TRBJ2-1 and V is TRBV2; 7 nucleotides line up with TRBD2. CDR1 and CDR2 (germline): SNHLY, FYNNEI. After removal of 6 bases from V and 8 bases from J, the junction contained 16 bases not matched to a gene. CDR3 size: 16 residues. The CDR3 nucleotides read TGTGCCAGCAGCTCCGGGCCCCCCCGGGGGGTCGATGAGCAGTTCTTC. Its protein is CASSSGPPRGVDEQFF.

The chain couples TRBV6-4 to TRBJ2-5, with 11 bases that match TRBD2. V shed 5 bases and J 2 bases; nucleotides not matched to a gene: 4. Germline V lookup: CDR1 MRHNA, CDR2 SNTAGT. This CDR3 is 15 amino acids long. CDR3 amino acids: CASSPSGGTQETQYF. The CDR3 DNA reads TGTGCCAGCAGTCCTAGCGGGGGGACTCAAGAGACCCAGTACTTC.

The CDR3 region is CASRSGTGDTDTQYF. The CDR3 DNA reads TGTGCCAGCAGAAGTGGGACAGGGGACACAGATACGCAGTATTTT. The gene calls are TRBV6-4 and TRBJ2-3, with 10 bases identical to TRBD1. V was pared by 6 bases and J by 2 bases, with 5 bases of the junction left unmatched. The CDR3 covers 15 residues. CDR1 is MRHNA, CDR2 SNTAGT, per germline.

The chain's CDR3 is CSVDSWGGSTDTQYF. DNA for the CDR3: TGCAGCGTTGACTCTTGGGGGGGGAGCACAGATACGCAGTATTTT. The chain couples TRBV29-1 to TRBJ2-3; 7 bases align to TRBD2. The length of the CDR3 is 15 residues. Losses at the gene ends were 3 bases for V and 0 bases for J; bases not matched to a gene: 6. Germline CDR1 SQVTM, CDR2 ANQGSEA.

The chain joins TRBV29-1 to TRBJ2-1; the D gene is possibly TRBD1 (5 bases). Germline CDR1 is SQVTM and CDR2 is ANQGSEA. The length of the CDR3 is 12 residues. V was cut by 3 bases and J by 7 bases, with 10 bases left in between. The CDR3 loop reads CSVEGRFNEQFF. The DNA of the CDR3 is TGCAGCGTTGAGGGGCGGTTTAATGAGCAGTTCTTC.

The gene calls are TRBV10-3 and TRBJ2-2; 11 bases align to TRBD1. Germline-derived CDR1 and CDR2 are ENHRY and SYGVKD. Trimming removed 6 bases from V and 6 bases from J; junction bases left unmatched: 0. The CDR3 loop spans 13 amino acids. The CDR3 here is CAIRGQGAGELFF. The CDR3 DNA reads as TGTGCCATCAGGGGACAGGGGGCCGGGGAGCTGTTTTTT.

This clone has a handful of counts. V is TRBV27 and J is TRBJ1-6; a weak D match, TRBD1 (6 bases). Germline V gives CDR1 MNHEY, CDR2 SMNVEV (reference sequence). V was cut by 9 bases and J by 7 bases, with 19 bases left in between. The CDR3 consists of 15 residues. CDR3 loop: CASFKQGPSNSPLHF. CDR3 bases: TGTGCCAGTTTCAAACAGGGCCCCTCCAATTCACCCCTCCACTTT.

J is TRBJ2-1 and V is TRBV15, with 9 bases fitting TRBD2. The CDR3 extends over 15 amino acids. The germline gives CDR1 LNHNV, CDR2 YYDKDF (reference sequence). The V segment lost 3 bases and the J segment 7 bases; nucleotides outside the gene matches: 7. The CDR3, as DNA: TGTGCCACCAGCAGTCTGGGACTAGCCGGGAATGAGCAGTTCTTC. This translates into CATSSLGLAGNEQFF. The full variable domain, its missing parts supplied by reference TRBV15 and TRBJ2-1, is DAMVIQNPRYQVTQFGKPVTLSCSQTLNHNVMYWYQQKSSQAPKLLFHYYDKDFNNEADTPDNFQSRRPNTSFCFLDIRSPGLGDTAMYLCATSSLGLAGNEQFFGPGTRLTVL.

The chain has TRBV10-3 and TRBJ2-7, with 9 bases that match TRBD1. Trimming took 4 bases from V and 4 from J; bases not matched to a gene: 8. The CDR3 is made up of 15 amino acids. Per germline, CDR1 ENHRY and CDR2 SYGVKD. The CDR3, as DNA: TGTGCCATCAGTGGGGTGGACAGGGGAAGTTACGAGCAGTACTTC. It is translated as CAISGVDRGSYEQYF.

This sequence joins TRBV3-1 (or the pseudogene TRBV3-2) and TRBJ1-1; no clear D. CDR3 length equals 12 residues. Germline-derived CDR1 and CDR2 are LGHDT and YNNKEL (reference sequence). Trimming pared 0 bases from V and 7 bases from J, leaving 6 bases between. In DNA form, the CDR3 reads TGTGCCAGCAGCCAAGACCCGAGTGAAGCTTTCTTT. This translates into CASSQDPSEAFF.

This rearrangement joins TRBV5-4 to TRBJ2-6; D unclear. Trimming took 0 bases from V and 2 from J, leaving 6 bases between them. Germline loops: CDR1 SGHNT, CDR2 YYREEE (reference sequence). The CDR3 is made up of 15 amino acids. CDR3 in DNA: TGTGCCAGCAGCTTGGATTCGGCTGGGGCCAACGTCCTGACTTTC. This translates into CASSLDSAGANVLTF.

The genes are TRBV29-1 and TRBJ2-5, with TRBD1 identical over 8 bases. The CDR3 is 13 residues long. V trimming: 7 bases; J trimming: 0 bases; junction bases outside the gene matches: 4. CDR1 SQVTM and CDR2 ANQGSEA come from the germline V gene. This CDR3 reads CSADRGHQETQYF. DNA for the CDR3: TGCAGCGCTGACAGGGGTCACCAAGAGACCCAGTACTTC.

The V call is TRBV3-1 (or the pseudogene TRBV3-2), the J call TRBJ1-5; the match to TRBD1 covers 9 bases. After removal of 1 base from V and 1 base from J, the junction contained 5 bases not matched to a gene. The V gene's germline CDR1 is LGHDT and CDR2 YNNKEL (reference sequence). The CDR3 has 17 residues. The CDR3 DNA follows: TGTGCCAGCAGCCAAGGTGGCGGGACAGGGAGCAATCAGCCCCAGCATTTT. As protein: CASSQGGGTGSNQPQHF.

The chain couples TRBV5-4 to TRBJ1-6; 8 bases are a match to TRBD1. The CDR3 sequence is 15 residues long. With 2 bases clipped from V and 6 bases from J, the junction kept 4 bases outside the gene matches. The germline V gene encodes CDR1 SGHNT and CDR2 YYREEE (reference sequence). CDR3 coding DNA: TGTGCCAGCAGCTTAACAGGGGGGGGTAATTCACCCCTCCACTTT. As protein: CASSLTGGGNSPLHF.

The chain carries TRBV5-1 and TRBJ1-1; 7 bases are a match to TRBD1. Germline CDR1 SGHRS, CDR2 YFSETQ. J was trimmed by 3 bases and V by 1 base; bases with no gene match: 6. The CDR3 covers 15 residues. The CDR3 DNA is TGCGCCAGCAGCTTGCTGAGACAGGGAGACACTGAAGCTTTCTTT. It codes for CASSLLRQGDTEAFF.

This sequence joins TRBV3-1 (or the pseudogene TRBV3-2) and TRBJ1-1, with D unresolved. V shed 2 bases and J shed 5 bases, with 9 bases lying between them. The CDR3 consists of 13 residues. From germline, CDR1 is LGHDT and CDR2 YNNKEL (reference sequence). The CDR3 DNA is TGTGCCAGCAGCCAAATCGAGGGAACTGAAGCTTTCTTT. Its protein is CASSQIEGTEAFF.

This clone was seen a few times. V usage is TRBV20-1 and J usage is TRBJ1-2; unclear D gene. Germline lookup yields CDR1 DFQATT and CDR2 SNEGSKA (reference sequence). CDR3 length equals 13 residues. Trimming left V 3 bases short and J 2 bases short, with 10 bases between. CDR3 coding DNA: TGCAGTGCTAGTCCGGGATCCAACTATGGCTACACCTTC. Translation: CSASPGSNYGYTF.